The 6 T cell receptor beta chains given below trace back to one sample, sequenced in a study of cytomegalovirus exposure and HLA in healthy donors. The study ran its PCR with 60 Vbeta and 13 Jbeta primers. Sequencing was performed with immunoSEQ multiplex PCR; in TCRdb, only in-frame clones are kept and a portion is missing. The sample carries 250,000 to 300,000 clones, 84% recorded once. Sequenced sample: PBMCs. The receptor source for this set is a woman aged 40 to 50 in good health and CMV-seropositive.

In this sample, this clone turned up a few times. The chain has TRBV10-1 and TRBJ1-2; a possible D gene is TRBD1 (6 bases). V lost 8 bases, J lost 7 bases, and 20 bases lay in between. The CDR3 contains 14 residues. Germline CDR1 and CDR2: WNHNN and SYGVQD (reference sequence). The CDR3 nucleotides read TGCGCCAGCTGGAGGACAGCTACCTATAGTGGCTACACCTTC. Protein: CASWRTATYSGYTF.

CDR3 in amino acids: CASREGVNTEAFF. The CDR3 DNA is TGTGCCAGCAGAGAAGGGGTGAACACTGAAGCTTTCTTT. The V gene is TRBV7-8, the J gene TRBJ1-1; maybe TRBD1 (5 bases). Trimming took off 6 bases at V and 0 bases at J, with 8 bases between the two ends. The CDR3 consists of 13 residues. Germline V gene data show CDR1 as SGHVS and CDR2 as FQNEAQ.

This chain links TRBV6-6 with TRBJ1-6; D is uncertain. Germline V gene sequence: CDR1 MNHNY, CDR2 SVGAGI (reference sequence). This CDR3 contains 12 residues. V lost 4 bases to trimming and J lost 10 bases, with 8 bases between them. The CDR3 coding sequence is TGTGCCAGCAGTTGGACTCCCTCACCCCTCCACTTT. Protein sequence: CASSWTPSPLHF.

The CDR3 protein is CASSASLGTSGSNTQYF. For the CDR3, the DNA is TGTGCCAGCAGCGCCTCACTTGGGACTAGCGGGAGCAATACGCAGTATTTT. The chain combines TRBV7-2 with TRBJ2-3; the match to TRBD2 covers 14 bases. The trim removed 5 bases at V and 7 bases at J, leaving 11 bases unmatched. Germline V CDR1 and CDR2: SGHTA, FQGNSA. The CDR3 sequence is 17 residues long.

The chain uses TRBV5-1 and TRBJ1-1, with 10 bases identical to TRBD1. The CDR3 has 13 amino acids. Germline CDR1 reads SGHRS; CDR2 reads YFSETQ. V lost 8 bases and J lost 7; bases outside the gene matches: 8. CDR3 nucleotide sequence: TGCGCCAGTAGGAGGACAGGGGGGCATGAAGCTTTCTTT. Encoded protein: CASRRTGGHEAFF.

This chain uses TRBV11-3 with TRBJ2-3; D gene uncertain. This CDR3 is built from 14 residues. Germline assignment: CDR1 SGHNT and CDR2 YENEEA. Deletions cut 3 bases from V and 1 base from J, with 8 bases between. CDR3 DNA sequence: TGTGCCAGCAGCTTCTCGTCTCGCACAGATACGCAGTATTTT. Residues: CASSFSSRTDTQYF.